This T cell receptor beta chain emerged from a study of cytomegalovirus exposure and HLA in healthy donors. PCR used 60 Vbeta primers and 13 Jbeta primers. Measured with immunoSEQ multiplex PCR; TCRdb has only the in-frame clones, and not every one. The sample yields some 180,000 clones, 70% to 80% seen once. Points from the study as a whole: Within the data, a cluster of highly shared sequence variants was likely a sequencing artifact. A missense DCLRE1C variant was associated with V- and J-gene trimming of TCR beta chains in a later analysis, and an independent cohort replicated the association. Later analysis found that TCR beta chains associated with HLA were more clonally expanded than other, equally common chains.

On this clone: The antigen is not known.

Germline trimming cut 6 bases from V and 4 bases from J; bases unmatched to any gene: 11. The CDR3 spans 17 residues. In germline, CDR1 is MGHDK, CDR2 SYGVNS. The sample taken for sequencing was PBMCs. The sequence derives from a male donor in good health and CMV-seronegative. This chain links TRBV25-1 with TRBJ2-3; 12 bases are a match to TRBD2. CDR3 in DNA: TGTGCCAGCAGCGTTCAGACTAGCGGGAGTGCTTCAGATACGCAGTATTTT. It translates to CASSVQTSGSASDTQYF.